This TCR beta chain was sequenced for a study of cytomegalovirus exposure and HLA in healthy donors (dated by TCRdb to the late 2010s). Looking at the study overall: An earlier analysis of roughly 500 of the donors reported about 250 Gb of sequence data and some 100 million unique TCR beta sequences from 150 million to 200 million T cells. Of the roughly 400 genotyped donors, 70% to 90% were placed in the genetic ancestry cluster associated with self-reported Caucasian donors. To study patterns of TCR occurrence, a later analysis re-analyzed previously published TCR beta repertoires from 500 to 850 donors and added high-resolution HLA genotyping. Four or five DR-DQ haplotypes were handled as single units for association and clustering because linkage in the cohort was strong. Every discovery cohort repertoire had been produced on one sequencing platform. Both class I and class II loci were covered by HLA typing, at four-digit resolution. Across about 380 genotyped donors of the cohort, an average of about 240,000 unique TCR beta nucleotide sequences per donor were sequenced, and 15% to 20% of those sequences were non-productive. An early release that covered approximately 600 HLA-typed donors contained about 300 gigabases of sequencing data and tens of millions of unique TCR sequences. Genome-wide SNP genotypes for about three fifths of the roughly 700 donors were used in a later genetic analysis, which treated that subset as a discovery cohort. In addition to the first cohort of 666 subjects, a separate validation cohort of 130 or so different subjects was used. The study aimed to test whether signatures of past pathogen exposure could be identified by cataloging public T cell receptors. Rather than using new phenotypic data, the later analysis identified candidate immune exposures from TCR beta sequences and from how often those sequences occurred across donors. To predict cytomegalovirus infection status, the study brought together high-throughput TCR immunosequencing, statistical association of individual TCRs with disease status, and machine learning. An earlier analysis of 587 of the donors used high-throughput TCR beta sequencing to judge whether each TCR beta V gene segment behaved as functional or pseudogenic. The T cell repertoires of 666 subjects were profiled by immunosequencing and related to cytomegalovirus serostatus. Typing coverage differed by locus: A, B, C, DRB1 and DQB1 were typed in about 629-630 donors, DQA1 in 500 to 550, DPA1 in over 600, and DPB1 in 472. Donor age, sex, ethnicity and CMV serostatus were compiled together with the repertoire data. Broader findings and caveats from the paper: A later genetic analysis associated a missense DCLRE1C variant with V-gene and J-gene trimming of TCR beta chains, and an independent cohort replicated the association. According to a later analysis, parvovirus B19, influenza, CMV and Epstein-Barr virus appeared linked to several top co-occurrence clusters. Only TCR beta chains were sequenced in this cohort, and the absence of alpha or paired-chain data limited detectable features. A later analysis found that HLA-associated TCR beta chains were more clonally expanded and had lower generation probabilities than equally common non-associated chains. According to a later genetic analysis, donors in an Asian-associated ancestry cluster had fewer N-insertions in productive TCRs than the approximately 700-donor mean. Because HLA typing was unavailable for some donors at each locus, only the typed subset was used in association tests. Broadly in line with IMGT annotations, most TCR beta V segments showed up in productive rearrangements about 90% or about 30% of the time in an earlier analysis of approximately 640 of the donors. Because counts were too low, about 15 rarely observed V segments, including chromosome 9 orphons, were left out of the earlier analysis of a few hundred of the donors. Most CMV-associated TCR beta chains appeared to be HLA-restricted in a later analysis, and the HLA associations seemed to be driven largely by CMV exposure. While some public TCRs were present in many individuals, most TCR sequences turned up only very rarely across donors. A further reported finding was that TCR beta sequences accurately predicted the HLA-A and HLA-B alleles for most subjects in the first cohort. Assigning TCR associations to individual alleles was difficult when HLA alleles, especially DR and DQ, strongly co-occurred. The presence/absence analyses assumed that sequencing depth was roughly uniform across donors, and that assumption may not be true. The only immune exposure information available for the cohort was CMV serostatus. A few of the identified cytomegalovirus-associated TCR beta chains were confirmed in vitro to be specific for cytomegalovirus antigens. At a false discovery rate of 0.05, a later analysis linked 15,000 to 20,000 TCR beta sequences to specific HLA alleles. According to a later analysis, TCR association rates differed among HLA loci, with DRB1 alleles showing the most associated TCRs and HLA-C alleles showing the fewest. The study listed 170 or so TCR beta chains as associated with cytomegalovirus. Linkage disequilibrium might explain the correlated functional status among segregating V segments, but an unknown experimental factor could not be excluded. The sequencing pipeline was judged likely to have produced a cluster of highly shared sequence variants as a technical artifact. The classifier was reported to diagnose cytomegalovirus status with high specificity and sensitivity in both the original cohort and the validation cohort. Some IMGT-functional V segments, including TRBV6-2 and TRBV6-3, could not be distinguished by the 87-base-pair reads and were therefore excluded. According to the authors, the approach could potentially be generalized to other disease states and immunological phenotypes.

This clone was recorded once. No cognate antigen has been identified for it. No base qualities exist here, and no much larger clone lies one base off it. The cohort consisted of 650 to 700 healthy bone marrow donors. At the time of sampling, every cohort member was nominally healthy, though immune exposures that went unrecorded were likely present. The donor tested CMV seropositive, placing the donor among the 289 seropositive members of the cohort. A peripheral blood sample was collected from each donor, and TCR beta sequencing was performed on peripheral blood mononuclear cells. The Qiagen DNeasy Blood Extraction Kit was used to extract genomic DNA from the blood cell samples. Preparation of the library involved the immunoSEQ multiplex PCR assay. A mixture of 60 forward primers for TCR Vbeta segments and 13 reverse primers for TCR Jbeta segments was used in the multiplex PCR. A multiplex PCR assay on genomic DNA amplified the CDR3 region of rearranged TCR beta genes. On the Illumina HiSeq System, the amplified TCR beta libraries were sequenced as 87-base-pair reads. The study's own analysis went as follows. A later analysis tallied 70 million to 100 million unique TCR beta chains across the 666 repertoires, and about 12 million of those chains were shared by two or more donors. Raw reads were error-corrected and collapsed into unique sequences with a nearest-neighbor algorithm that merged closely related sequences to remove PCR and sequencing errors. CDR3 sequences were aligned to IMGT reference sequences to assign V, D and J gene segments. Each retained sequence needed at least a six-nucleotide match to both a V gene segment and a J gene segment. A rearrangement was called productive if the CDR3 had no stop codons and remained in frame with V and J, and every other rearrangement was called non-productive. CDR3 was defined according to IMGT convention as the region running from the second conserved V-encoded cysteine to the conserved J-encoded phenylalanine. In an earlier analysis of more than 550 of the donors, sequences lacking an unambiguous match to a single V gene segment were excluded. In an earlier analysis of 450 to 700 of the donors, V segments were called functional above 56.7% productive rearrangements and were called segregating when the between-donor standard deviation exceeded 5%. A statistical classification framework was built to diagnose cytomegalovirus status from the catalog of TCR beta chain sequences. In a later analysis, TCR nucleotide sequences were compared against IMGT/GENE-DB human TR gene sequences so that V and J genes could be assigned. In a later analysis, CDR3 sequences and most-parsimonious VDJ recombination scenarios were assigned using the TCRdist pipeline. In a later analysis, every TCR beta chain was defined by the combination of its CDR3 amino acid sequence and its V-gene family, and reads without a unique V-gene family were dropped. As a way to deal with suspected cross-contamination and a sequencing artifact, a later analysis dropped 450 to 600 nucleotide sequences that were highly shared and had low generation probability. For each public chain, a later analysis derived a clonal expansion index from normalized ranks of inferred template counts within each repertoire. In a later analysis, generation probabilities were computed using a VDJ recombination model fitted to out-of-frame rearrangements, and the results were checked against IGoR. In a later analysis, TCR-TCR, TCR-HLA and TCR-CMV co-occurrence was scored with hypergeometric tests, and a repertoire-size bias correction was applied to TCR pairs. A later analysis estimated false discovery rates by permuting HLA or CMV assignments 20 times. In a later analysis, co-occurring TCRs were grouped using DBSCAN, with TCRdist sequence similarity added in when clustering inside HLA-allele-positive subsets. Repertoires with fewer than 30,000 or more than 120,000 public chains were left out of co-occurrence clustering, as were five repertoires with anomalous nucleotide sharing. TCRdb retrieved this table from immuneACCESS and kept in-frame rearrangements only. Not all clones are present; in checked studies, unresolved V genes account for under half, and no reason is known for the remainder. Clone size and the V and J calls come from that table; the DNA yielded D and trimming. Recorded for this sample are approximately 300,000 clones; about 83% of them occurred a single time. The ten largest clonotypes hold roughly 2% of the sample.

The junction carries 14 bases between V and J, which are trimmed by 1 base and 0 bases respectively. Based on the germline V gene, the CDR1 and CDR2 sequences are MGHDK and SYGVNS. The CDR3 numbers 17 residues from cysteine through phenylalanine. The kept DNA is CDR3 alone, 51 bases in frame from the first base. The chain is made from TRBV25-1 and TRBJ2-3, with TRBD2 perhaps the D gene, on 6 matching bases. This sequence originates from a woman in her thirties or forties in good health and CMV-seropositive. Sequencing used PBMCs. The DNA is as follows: TGTGCCAGCAGTGAATGGGGACTCCCCGTTAGCACAGATACGCAGTATTTT. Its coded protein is CASSEWGLPVSTDTQYF.